This is a list of T cell receptor beta chains from one sample in a study of blood T cell repertoires in COVID-19. Sequencing was performed with immunoSEQ multiplex PCR; in TCRdb, only in-frame clones are kept and a portion is missing. The sample holds about 150,000 clones, 81% seen once. The source material was peripheral blood. These receptors were taken from a human donor with acute or convalescent COVID-19. The donor label of this sample is uncertain. Each CDR3 is given with its conserved first and last residue.

v_gene	j_gene	CDR3aa
TRBV20-1	TRBJ2-1	CSASGDEQFF
TRBV11-2	TRBJ2-1	CASSLVHSTGLRAYNEQFF
TRBV10-1	TRBJ2-2	CASSSNTGELFF
TRBV10-3	TRBJ1-3	CAIAGQDSPSGNTIYF
TRBV6-5	TRBJ2-4	CASASRGSAKNIQYF
TRBV11-3	TRBJ2-6	CASSSGNGANVLTF
TRBV2	TRBJ1-3	CASRTGHFSGNTIYF
TRBV30	TRBJ1-3	CAWAAGQLLSGNTIYF
TRBV29-1	TRBJ1-1	CSVDQGGHRGEAFF
TRBV12-3/TRBV12-4	TRBJ1-2	CASSLDSYGYTF
TRBV7-2	TRBJ2-1	CASSLPPAAVSYNEQFF
TRBV25-1	TRBJ2-1	CASSDSTRLLYNEQFF
TRBV25-1	TRBJ1-1	CASSEGRGFAEAFF
TRBV11-1	TRBJ2-5	CASSPRQGREETQYF
TRBV18	TRBJ2-1	CASSPLPGQGDNEQFF
TRBV6-6	TRBJ2-2	CASSPETGMNTGELFF
TRBV2	TRBJ1-2	CASRGFPKVYGYTF
TRBV7-6	TRBJ1-1	CASSIQGAAGTEAFF
TRBV6-5	TRBJ2-5	CASSTQGAKTQYF
TRBV7-8	TRBJ1-3	CASGQGFSGNTIYF
TRBV2	TRBJ1-2	CASSDWKGANYGYTF
TRBV6-6	TRBJ1-5	CASSYSGQGNQPQHF
TRBV23-1	TRBJ2-1	CASSHHGQEGEQFF
TRBV6-1	TRBJ1-1	CASSELGADEAFF
TRBV6-5	TRBJ1-3	CASSLLGQLNTIYF
TRBV27	TRBJ1-1	CASSSQGGGTEAFF
TRBV5-1	TRBJ2-7	CASSLDRIGEQYF
TRBV5-1	TRBJ2-2	CASSLDRGGTGELFF
TRBV19	TRBJ1-2	CASSIWSSGDGYTF
TRBV5-4	TRBJ1-5	CASSTGRNQPQHF
TRBV4-1	TRBJ2-2	CASSRTAQYTGELFF
TRBV7-6	TRBJ2-3	CASSSSTAGGQYF
TRBV6-1	TRBJ1-1	CASSEMAVEAFF
TRBV2	TRBJ1-6	CASSEKDGVPNSPLHF
TRBV9	TRBJ1-2	CASSLGDRGDYGYTF
TRBV4-1	TRBJ1-2	CASSQTGDLGYGYTF
TRBV20-1	TRBJ1-1	CSAVLTYEAFF
TRBV6-5	TRBJ2-7	CASSSLAGGTYEQYF
TRBV3-1/TRBV3-2	TRBJ1-2	CASSPGQGGFYGYTF
TRBV19	TRBJ2-3	CASSIRDSSTDTQYF
TRBV9	TRBJ1-1	CASSLTTGSSEAFF
TRBV6-5	TRBJ1-2	CASQDRGINGYTF
TRBV30	TRBJ1-1	CAWGGRGWTTEAFF
TRBV15	TRBJ2-2	CATRASDRGTGTGELFF
TRBV7-9	TRBJ2-2	CARRGQGDTGELFF
TRBV2	TRBJ2-7	CASTTGQPYEQYF
TRBV13	TRBJ2-1	CASSLGDNYNEQFF
TRBV29-1	TRBJ2-2	CSVSLGRGNTGELFF
TRBV7-2	TRBJ1-5	CASSFYPPRDRVRQPQHF
TRBV6-5	TRBJ1-1	CASRPGGSTEAFF
TRBV24-1	TRBJ2-1	CATAGLAANEQFF
TRBV7-3	TRBJ1-1	CASSLTRGTEAFF
TRBV2	TRBJ1-2	CASSPRTGPDYGYTF